This T cell receptor (beta chain) was observed in a study of blood T cells in healthy people across ages. Study-level results: In the absence of known donor CMV status, changes in expanded clonotypes were possibly confounded. Long-lived and aged donors differed, with more naive CD4+ cells and higher diversity in the long-lived.

For the second PCR, which ran for roughly 6 to 11 cycles, a sample-barcoded 5' primer and a J-beta primer mix were used. MiXCR was run by TCRdb on the 5' RACE reads, yielding one entry per CDR3 protein. Among 1.5 million to 2 million distinct CDR3 sequences listed, 28% were seen once. The germline V gene has CDR1 MNHEY and CDR2 SMNVEV (reference sequence). V shed 5 bases, J shed 4 bases, and the junction held 8 bases outside the gene matches. This CDR3 has 15 amino acids. For this clonotype: Its antigen is not known.

This sequence was found in a woman in her thirties in good health. Sequenced: blood. This chain joins TRBV27 and TRBJ1-5, with 7 nucleotides matching TRBD1. The DNA of the CDR3 is TGTGCCAGCAGTACTTCCGGGACAGTAAATCAGCCCCAGCATTTT. Encoded protein: CASSTSGTVNQPQHF.